These T cell receptor beta chains were read from a single sample in a study of blood T cell repertoires in COVID-19. TCRdb's copy holds only in-frame clones and misses some; the assay was immunoSEQ multiplex PCR. The table lists roughly 250,000 clones, approximately 88% of them singletons. Material for sequencing was PBMCs or T cells enriched from blood (not recorded which). Receptors originate from a woman in her thirties with acute COVID-19. Each CDR3 is given with its conserved first and last residue. D genes are given only for firm matches.

length,D,V,J,DNA,CDR3
16,TRBD2,TRBV7-2,TRBJ2-7,TGTGCCAGCAGCTTAGTTTCTAGCGGGGGGAACTACGAGCAGTACTTC,CASSLVSSGGNYEQYF
13,-,TRBV6-5,TRBJ1-2,TGTGCCAGTGGGAGGGGCGCAGGCTATGGCTACACCTTC,CASGRGAGYGYTF
13,TRBD1,TRBV5-6,TRBJ2-1,TGTGCCAGCAGCATGGGACAGACCTACGAGCAGTTCTTC,CASSMGQTYEQFF
17,TRBD2,TRBV7-2,TRBJ2-7,TGTGCCAGCAGCTTAGGGATGCGCGGGGGGGCTAAGTACGAGCAGTACTTC,CASSLGMRGGAKYEQYF
12,-,TRBV5-1,TRBJ1-2,TGCGCCAGCAGCGCTGACAGCTATGGCTACACCTTC,CASSADSYGYTF
16,TRBD2,TRBV5-1,TRBJ2-7,TGCGCCAGCAGCTTGGGGTGGCGGGGGGCAACCTACGAGCAGTACTTC,CASSLGWRGATYEQYF
12,-,TRBV29-1,TRBJ1-5,TGCAGCGTTGCAGAGTACAATCAGCCCCAGCATTTT,CSVAEYNQPQHF
15,-,TRBV11-2,TRBJ1-1,TGTGCCAGCAGCTTATCTCCGGGTCTAATGCCTGAAGCTTTCTTT,CASSLSPGLMPEAFF
18,TRBD1,TRBV19,TRBJ1-4,TGTGCCAGTAGTATAGATCCCGGGACAGGATCAACTAATGAAAAACTGTTTTTT,CASSIDPGTGSTNEKLFF
19,TRBD2,TRBV7-9,TRBJ2-1,TGTGCCAGCAGCTTATGGAGGACTAGCGGTAGTTGGAGTGGGAATGAGCAGTTCTTC,CASSLWRTSGSWSGNEQFF
13,-,TRBV13,TRBJ2-5,TGTGCCAGCAGCTTAGATGCGGGAGAGACCCAGTACTTC,CASSLDAGETQYF
19,TRBD1,TRBV20-1,TRBJ1-4,TGCAGTGCTAGTGGCTTTGCCGGGACAGGGGGCATGGGTAATGAAAAACTGTTTTTT,CSASGFAGTGGMGNEKLFF
12,TRBD1,TRBV2,TRBJ1-2,TGTGCCAGCACGGGACAGGACTATGGCTACACCTTC,CASTGQDYGYTF
16,-,TRBV4-1,TRBJ1-2,TGCGCCAGCAGCCATGAACAGGGTTCCCAACCTCTCGGCTACACCTTC,CASSHEQGSQPLGYTF
17,TRBD1,TRBV6-2/TRBV6-3,TRBJ2-2,TGTGCCAGCAGTTACGAGACTGGGACAGGGTACACCGGGGAGCTGTTTTTT,CASSYETGTGYTGELFF